This T cell receptor beta chain derives from a study of cytomegalovirus exposure and HLA in healthy donors. Study background: An earlier analysis found roughly 110 million unique TCR beta sequences from 150 million to 200 million T cells.

V lost 6 bases and J lost 3; bases outside the gene matches: 10. This CDR3 contains 15 residues. The germline V gene encodes CDR1 SNHLY and CDR2 FYNNEI. Primers for the PCR totalled 60 Vbeta and 13 Jbeta. The protocol was immunoSEQ multiplex PCR, while the TCRdb copy is restricted to in-frame clones and leaves out a portion. The sample holds 250,000 to 350,000 clones, around nine tenths seen once. The source is a woman under 30 in good health and CMV-seronegative. Sequencing input: PBMCs. The chain combines TRBV2 with TRBJ1-2; 7 bases fit TRBD1. As DNA, the CDR3 is TGTGCCAGCAGCGTAGTGGACAGGCCGCACTATGGCTACACCTTC. The encoded protein is CASSVVDRPHYGYTF.